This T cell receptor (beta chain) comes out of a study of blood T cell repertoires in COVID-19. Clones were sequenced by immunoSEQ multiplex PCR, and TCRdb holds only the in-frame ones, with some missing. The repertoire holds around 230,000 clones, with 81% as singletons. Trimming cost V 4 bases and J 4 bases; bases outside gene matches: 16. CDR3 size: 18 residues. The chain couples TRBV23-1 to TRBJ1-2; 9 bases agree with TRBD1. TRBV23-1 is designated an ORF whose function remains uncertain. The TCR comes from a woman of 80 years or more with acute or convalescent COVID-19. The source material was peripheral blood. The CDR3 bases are TGCGCCAGCAGTCCCCAACCCACAGGGGGCGCATCGATCTATGGCTACACCTTC. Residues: CASSPQPTGGASIYGYTF.